Below are 21 T cell receptor beta chains sequenced from a single sample in a study of T cells after yellow fever vaccination. TCRdb called the 5' RACE reads again in MiXCR, with one record for every CDR3 protein. Of approximately 250,000 distinct CDR3 sequences in the sample, around 4.9% were seen once. Sequencing was performed on CD4+ T cells sorted from PBMCs, taken on the day of the yellow fever booster vaccination. The receptor set was obtained from a man between 18 and 35 years old who received the YFV17D yellow fever vaccine.

Ten or more counts support this clonotype. J is TRBJ1-5 and V is TRBV9, with D tentatively TRBD1 (5 bases). V was shortened by 7 bases and J by 0 bases, with 8 bases between the two germline ends. The CDR3 totals 13 residues. Germline CDR1 is SGDLS and CDR2 is YYNGEE. CDR3 sequence (DNA): TGTGCCAGCGGGGGGGTTAGCAATCAGCCCCAGCATTTT. Translation: CASGGVSNQPQHF.

This chain uses TRBV7-9 with TRBJ1-2, with a tentative D call TRBD1 (6 bases). Germline loops: CDR1 SEHNR, CDR2 FQNEAQ (reference sequence). V lost 7 bases and J 5 bases, leaving 20 bases between the germline ends. The CDR3 spans 15 residues. CDR3 sequence: CASTQDPTGRYGYTF. DNA for the CDR3: TGTGCCAGCACTCAGGACCCGACAGGCAGATATGGCTACACCTTC.

J is TRBJ1-4 and V is TRBV6-5; 8 nucleotides line up with TRBD1. The CDR3 is 14 residues long. Germline CDR1 reads MNHEY; CDR2 reads SVGAGI. J gave up 8 bases and V 0 bases, and 2 bases lay outside the gene matches. The CDR3, as DNA: TGTGCCAGCAGTTACTCGGGACAGGAGGAAAAACTGTTTTTT. It encodes CASSYSGQEEKLFF.

This clonotype was detected a few times. This chain connects TRBV15 to TRBJ1-4; D is undetermined. Trimming took 8 bases from V and 8 from J, leaving 18 bases between them. Per germline, CDR1 LNHNV and CDR2 YYDKDF (reference sequence). This CDR3 has 14 amino acids. The DNA for the CDR3 is TGTGCCACCTCGCCCGCCGTAGAAAGCGAAAAACTGTTTTTT. It encodes CATSPAVESEKLFF.

The chain couples TRBV15 to TRBJ2-3, with 8 nucleotides matching TRBD2. In germline, CDR1 is LNHNV, CDR2 YYDKDF (reference sequence). The J segment lost 5 bases and the V segment lost 3 bases, leaving 10 bases of the junction unmatched. The CDR3 sequence is 16 residues long. CDR3 in DNA: TGTGCCACCAGCAGCCACGTCGGGGGGGCGAGAGATACGCAGTATTTT. It encodes CATSSHVGGARDTQYF.

This clonotype was seen a few times. The chain combines TRBV7-9 with TRBJ2-3; D is unresolved. Germline lookup yields CDR1 SEHNR and CDR2 FQNEAQ (reference sequence). The CDR3 spans 12 residues. Trimming stripped 5 bases from V and 3 bases from J, with 6 bases between. The CDR3 nucleotides are TGTGCCAGCAGCCGGATAACAGATACGCAGTATTTT. Protein sequence: CASSRITDTQYF.

This rearrangement joins TRBV6-1 to TRBJ2-5, with no clear D. CDR1 and CDR2 (germline): MNHNS, SASEGT. Trimming left V 10 bases short and J 4 bases short, with 19 bases between. This CDR3 spans 14 amino acids. This CDR3 reads CATRLDMMAETQYF. The CDR3 DNA reads TGTGCCACCAGACTCGACATGATGGCAGAGACCCAGTACTTC.

The genes are TRBV4-1 and TRBJ1-6; D not certain. CDR1 and CDR2 from the germline V gene are MGHRA and YSYEKL. V was pared by 0 bases and J by 11 bases, with 11 bases between. The CDR3 extends over 14 amino acids. The CDR3 DNA reads TGCGCCAGCAGCCAAGAGCGAGGGAGCGCACCCCTCCACTTT. This gives the protein CASSQERGSAPLHF.

This clonotype was observed a handful of times. V and J are TRBV20-1 and TRBJ2-3, with 7 nucleotides matching TRBD2. Germline CDR1 and CDR2: DFQATT and SNEGSKA (reference sequence). J gave up 4 bases and V 0 bases, and 1 base lay outside the gene matches. The CDR3 contains 13 residues. The CDR3 loop is CSARDLAADTQYF. In nucleotides, the CDR3 is TGCAGTGCTAGAGATCTAGCGGCAGATACGCAGTATTTT.

In this sample, this clonotype turned up many times. The chain combines TRBV7-3 with TRBJ1-1; 9 nucleotides match TRBD1. Trimming removed 4 bases from V and 11 bases from J; junction bases left unmatched: 5. The CDR3 spans 12 residues. The germline gives CDR1 SGHTA, CDR2 FQGTGA. In nucleotides, the CDR3 is TGTGCCAGCAGCTCCAGGACAGGGGTGGCTTTCTTT. Its protein is CASSSRTGVAFF.

The J gene is TRBJ2-1, the V gene TRBV9, with a possible D match to TRBD2 (5 bases). The CDR3 sequence is 13 residues long. Germline CDR1 is SGDLS and CDR2 is YYNGEE. Trimming left V 4 bases short and J 7 bases short, with 12 bases between. As DNA, the CDR3 is TGTGCCAGCAGCAACCTACCGGGGAATGAGCAGTTCTTC. This codes for CASSNLPGNEQFF.

This clonotype was picked up many times. The chain combines TRBV4-3 with TRBJ2-5; D is possibly TRBD2 (5 bases). The germline V gene encodes CDR1 LGHNA and CDR2 YSLEER. Trimming removed 0 bases at V and 5 bases at J, with 16 bases between. This CDR3 comprises 16 residues. The CDR3 DNA follows: TGCGCCAGCAGCCAAGACCTCCGGGGTCTTCTGGAGACCCAGTACTTC. Translating it yields CASSQDLRGLLETQYF.

V usage is TRBV5-1 and J usage is TRBJ2-5; D remains unclear. Germline V gene sequence: CDR1 SGHRS, CDR2 YFSETQ. V dropped 2 bases and J dropped 4 bases, with 6 bases sitting between them. This CDR3 is 12 amino acids long. CDR3: CASSFDRETQYF. The CDR3 region has the DNA TGCGCCAGCAGCTTTGATCGAGAGACCCAGTACTTC.

In this sample, this clonotype turned up many times. The chain links TRBV18 to TRBJ2-5; weak D call: TRBD2 (6 bases). V gave up 2 bases and J gave up 5 bases, with 9 bases separating them. CDR1 is KGHSH, CDR2 LQKENI, per germline. The CDR3 is 13 amino acids. For the CDR3, the DNA is TGTGCCAGCTCACCAGCGGGGAGCGAGACCCAGTACTTC. Translated, it gives CASSPAGSETQYF.

This clonotype was found many times. The V gene is TRBV12-3 or TRBV12-4, the J gene TRBJ1-2; tentatively, D is TRBD1 (6 bases). The CDR3 has 12 amino acids. With 5 bases removed from V and 6 bases from J, the gap between germline ends came to 10 bases. DNA of the CDR3: TGTGCCAGCAGTCTCAGGGGCGATGGCTACACCTTC. Encoded protein: CASSLRGDGYTF.

The gene calls are TRBV7-2 and TRBJ2-1; D is ambiguous. The CDR3 loop spans 16 amino acids. Between the trimmed V and J ends, which lost 2 bases and 5 bases, there was a span of 16 bases. The germline V gene encodes CDR1 SGHTA and CDR2 FQGNSA. In DNA form, the CDR3 reads TGTGCCAGCAGCTTAAGTAGTGGGAATTTGAACAATGAGCAGTTCTTC. Its protein product is CASSLSSGNLNNEQFF.

This clonotype has just a few counts. The chain couples TRBV2 to TRBJ1-3; D remains ambiguous. This CDR3 spans 13 amino acids. Per germline, CDR1 SNHLY and CDR2 FYNNEI. Trimming left V 6 bases short and J 2 bases short, with 8 bases between. The CDR3 spells CASRESAGNTIYF. CDR3 nucleotide sequence: TGTGCCAGCAGGGAGTCTGCTGGAAACACCATATATTTT.

This clonotype was seen a handful of times. The chain links TRBV5-6 to TRBJ1-1, with a tentative D call TRBD1 (6 bases). The CDR3 spans 14 residues. V lost 4 bases, J lost 4 bases, and 14 bases lay in between. Per the germline V gene, CDR1 is SGHDT and CDR2 is YYEEEE. CDR3 loop: CASSARLGGTEAFF. The CDR3 nucleotides read TGTGCCAGCAGCGCACGATTAGGGGGCACTGAAGCTTTCTTT.

This clonotype was observed at least ten times. The rearrangement links TRBV7-2 to TRBJ2-3; no clear D gene. The V gene lost 2 bases and the J gene lost 3 bases, with 3 bases spanning the gap. From germline, CDR1 is SGHTA and CDR2 FQGNSA. This CDR3 comprises 12 residues. CDR3 loop: CASSLMTDTQYF. The CDR3, as DNA: TGTGCCAGCAGCTTAATGACAGATACGCAGTATTTT.

This chain joins TRBV9 and TRBJ2-1, with 8 bases that match TRBD2. The junction had 9 bases not matched to a gene; V was cut back by 4 bases and J by 0 bases. This CDR3 has 17 amino acids. The germline gives CDR1 SGDLS, CDR2 YYNGEE. The DNA of the CDR3 is TGTGCCAGCAGCCTTCACACGGGGGGGGCCTCCTACAATGAGCAGTTCTTC. This sequence encodes CASSLHTGGASYNEQFF.

This clonotype has at least ten counts. The chain employs TRBV7-6 and TRBJ2-4; D may match TRBD1 or TRBD2 (5 bases each). V gave up 3 bases and J gave up 3 bases, with 21 bases separating them. The CDR3 spans 18 residues. Germline CDR1 and CDR2: SGHVS and FNYEAQ. The CDR3 loop reads CASSFLPLGGSGKNIQYF. For the CDR3, the DNA is TGTGCCAGCAGCTTTTTGCCACTTGGGGGATCTGGCAAAAACATTCAGTACTTC.